This entry lists 32 T cell receptor beta chains sequenced from one sample in a study of blood T cell repertoires in COVID-19. Data came from immunoSEQ multiplex PCR; TCRdb stores just in-frame clones and leaves some out. The sample shows hundreds of thousands of clones, 80% to 90% of them seen only once. Material: peripheral blood. The receptor set was obtained from a woman in her sixties or seventies with COVID-19, enrolled during active disease.

This chain links TRBV18 with TRBJ2-7, with no clear D. In germline, CDR1 is KGHSH, CDR2 LQKENI. V lost 6 bases, J lost 1 base, and 13 bases lay in between. The CDR3 extends over 14 amino acids. CDR3 coding DNA: TGTGCCAGCTCCCAAACTCCGGGTTCCTACGAGCAGTACTTC. Translated: CASSQTPGSYEQYF.

This chain links TRBV2 with TRBJ1-2; the D gene is possibly TRBD1 (5 bases). V was cut by 10 bases and J by 4 bases, with 19 bases left in between. From germline, CDR1 is SNHLY and CDR2 FYNNEI. The CDR3 totals 14 residues. CDR3 nucleotide sequence: TGTGCCACTGCGGGGGGAGGGCTCGGCTATGGCTACACCTTC. It translates to CATAGGGLGYGYTF. The full variable domain, its missing parts supplied by reference TRBV2 and TRBJ1-2, is EPEVTQTPSHQVTQMGQEVILRCVPISNHLYFYWYRQILGQKVEFLVSFYNNEISEKSEIFDDQFSVERPDGSNFTLKIRSTKLEDSAMYFCATAGGGLGYGYTFGSGTRLTVV.

V is TRBV28 and J is TRBJ1-1; the match to TRBD1 covers 7 bases. This CDR3 is built from 15 residues. The germline V gene has CDR1 MDHEN and CDR2 SYDVKM. V gave up 6 bases and J gave up 5 bases; unmatched junction bases: 12. The CDR3 loop is CASRPYRGLDTEAFF. CDR3 bases: TGTGCCAGCAGGCCCTACAGGGGATTAGATACTGAAGCTTTCTTT.

This chain connects TRBV27 to TRBJ1-1, with 10 bases aligning to TRBD1. The trim removed 5 bases at V and 4 bases at J, leaving 7 bases unmatched. CDR1 and CDR2 (germline): MNHEY, SMNVEV (reference sequence). The CDR3 has 15 residues. The CDR3 DNA is TGTGCCAGCAGTCCCAGGACAGGGGGAGGCACTGAAGCTTTCTTT. This encodes CASSPRTGGGTEAFF.

The chain uses TRBV5-6 and TRBJ1-5, with a possible D match to TRBD1 (5 bases). CDR1 and CDR2 (germline): SGHDT, YYEEEE. The CDR3 spans 15 residues. Trimming pared 2 bases from V and 5 bases from J, leaving 14 bases between. The CDR3: CASSFAQGRDQPQHF. Written as DNA, the CDR3 is TGTGCCAGCAGCTTTGCGCAGGGTAGGGATCAGCCCCAGCATTTT.

The chain uses TRBV10-3 and TRBJ1-5; D not certain. Trimming left V 5 bases short and J 0 bases short, with 14 bases between. The CDR3 loop spans 16 amino acids. CDR1 and CDR2 from the germline V gene are ENHRY and SYGVKD. The CDR3 protein is CAISPEALYSNQPQHF. CDR3 in DNA: TGTGCCATCAGTCCCGAAGCCCTCTATAGCAATCAGCCCCAGCATTTT.

This chain uses TRBV9 with TRBJ2-2, with 8 bases fitting TRBD1. CDR1 SGDLS and CDR2 YYNGEE come from the germline V gene. This CDR3 region has 14 residues. With 6 bases clipped from V and 5 bases from J, the junction kept 6 bases outside the gene matches. CDR3 protein: CASIQGARTGELFF. The DNA of the CDR3 is TGTGCCAGCATCCAGGGGGCGCGGACCGGGGAGCTGTTTTTT.

The rearrangement joins TRBV6-5 to TRBJ1-1; 9 bases agree with TRBD1. There are 13 residues in the CDR3. From germline, CDR1 is MNHEY and CDR2 SVGAGI. Losses at the gene ends were 5 bases for V and 7 bases for J; bases not matched to a gene: 5. This CDR3 reads CASSRQGVGEAFF. Here the CDR3 DNA reads TGTGCCAGCAGTCGACAGGGGGTCGGTGAAGCTTTCTTT.

This sequence joins TRBV30 and TRBJ2-2; 8 nucleotides agree with TRBD2. The CDR3 is made up of 15 amino acids. After removal of 2 bases from V and 3 bases from J, the junction contained 5 bases not matched to a gene. The germline gives CDR1 GTSNPN, CDR2 SVGIG (reference sequence). The CDR3 region has the DNA TGTGCCTGGAGTAGAGGTAGCGGGGACACCGGGGAGCTGTTTTTT. Translation: CAWSRGSGDTGELFF.

The chain recombines TRBV11-2 with TRBJ2-7, with D tentatively TRBD2 (6 bases). Germline V gene lookup returns CDR1 SGHAT and CDR2 FQNNGV. Trimming stripped 3 bases from V and 0 bases from J, with 12 bases between. The CDR3 sequence is 15 residues long. CDR3: CASSFGHGSSYEQYF. CDR3 bases: TGTGCCAGCAGCTTTGGTCACGGGAGCTCCTACGAGCAGTACTTC.

This sequence joins TRBV18 and TRBJ1-2; 7 nucleotides line up with TRBD1. This CDR3 spans 14 amino acids. Germline assignment: CDR1 KGHSH and CDR2 LQKENI. The junction had 7 bases not matched to a gene; V was cut back by 4 bases and J by 5 bases. The CDR3 coding sequence is TGTGCCAGCTCACTACAGGGACAGCTTTATGGCTACACCTTC. Translated, it gives CASSLQGQLYGYTF.

The chain is built from TRBV18 and TRBJ1-6, with 9 bases that match TRBD1. Germline V gene data show CDR1 as KGHSH and CDR2 as LQKENI. J was trimmed by 8 bases and V by 5 bases; bases with no gene match: 7. The CDR3 covers 15 residues. CDR3 sequence reads: CASSSWTGVDSPLHF. CDR3 nucleotide sequence: TGTGCCAGCTCATCCTGGACAGGGGTAGATTCACCCCTCCACTTT.

The chain combines TRBV7-3 with TRBJ2-7; TRBD2 aligns across 9 bases. Looked up from germline, CDR1 is SGHTA and CDR2 is FQGTGA. V dropped 3 bases and J dropped 4; count of bases not matched to a gene: 10. The CDR3 sequence is 16 residues long. In DNA, the CDR3 is TGTGCCAGCAGCTTTTCGGGACTAGCCCTCTTATACGAGCAGTACTTC. Translating gives CASSFSGLALLYEQYF.

The V and J genes are TRBV27 and TRBJ2-7; 10 bases map to TRBD1. CDR1 and CDR2 from the germline V gene are MNHEY and SMNVEV (reference sequence). This CDR3 comprises 15 residues. Trimming cost V 7 bases and J 7 bases; bases outside gene matches: 13. The CDR3 region is CASTPGQGTPREQYF. The CDR3, as DNA: TGTGCCAGCACACCGGGACAGGGGACTCCGAGGGAGCAGTACTTC.

The chain carries TRBV6-6 and TRBJ2-4; D may be TRBD1 (5 bases). Germline lookup yields CDR1 MNHNY and CDR2 SVGAGI (reference sequence). The CDR3 runs 12 residues. Between the trimmed V and J ends, which lost 5 bases and 6 bases, there was a span of 8 bases. This CDR3 is CASSLQGNIQYF. CDR3 bases: TGTGCCAGCAGTCTTCAGGGAAACATTCAGTACTTC.

The chain has TRBV30 and TRBJ1-1; TRBD1 matches at 7 bases. The CDR3 extends over 15 amino acids. The germline V gene has CDR1 GTSNPN and CDR2 SVGIG (reference sequence). The J segment lost 4 bases and the V segment lost 2 bases, leaving 10 bases of the junction unmatched. Here the CDR3 DNA reads TGTGCCTGGAGTAGGGGGGACAGCCGATCCACTGAAGCTTTCTTT. It specifies CAWSRGDSRSTEAFF.

This clone showed up just a few times. The rearrangement uses TRBV6-5 and TRBJ1-2, with 7 bases fitting TRBD1. Germline V gene lookup returns CDR1 MNHEY and CDR2 SVGAGI. The V segment lost 6 bases and the J segment 0 bases; nucleotides outside the gene matches: 4. The length of the CDR3 is 14 residues. CDR3 sequence (DNA): TGTGCCAGCAGAATGGACAGGTCTAACTATGGCTACACCTTC. Translating it yields CASRMDRSNYGYTF.

The chain uses TRBV2 and TRBJ1-1, with D possibly matching TRBD1 (5 bases). Trimming left V 6 bases short and J 5 bases short, with 10 bases between. This CDR3 comprises 12 residues. CDR1 and CDR2 (germline): SNHLY, FYNNEI. The chain's CDR3 is CASRRGGTEAFF. The CDR3 bases are TGTGCCAGCAGGAGGGGAGGAACTGAAGCTTTCTTT.

The chain is built from TRBV10-3 and TRBJ1-5; D possibly corresponds to TRBD1 (6 bases). Germline V gene sequence: CDR1 ENHRY, CDR2 SYGVKD. CDR3 size: 14 residues. V was pared by 2 bases and J by 11 bases, with 16 bases between. CDR3 amino acids: CAISEDGGQGTQHF. CDR3 coding DNA: TGTGCCATCAGTGAGGATGGGGGTCAGGGGACCCAGCATTTT.

This chain links TRBV12-5 with TRBJ1-2; D gene uncertain. The CDR3 is 16 residues long. In germline, CDR1 is LGHNT, CDR2 FRNRAP. Between the trimmed V and J ends, which lost 7 bases and 0 bases, there was a span of 18 bases. This chain's CDR3 is CASALILPEANYGYTF. In DNA form, the CDR3 reads TGTGCTAGTGCCTTAATACTACCGGAGGCTAACTATGGCTACACCTTC.

The genes are TRBV4-1 and TRBJ2-4; TRBD1 matches at 7 bases. In germline, CDR1 is MGHRA, CDR2 YSYEKL. The CDR3 has 13 residues. With 5 bases clipped from V and 6 bases from J, the junction kept 4 bases outside the gene matches. The CDR3 DNA reads TGCGCCAGCAGCTCCGGGACAGTAAACATTCAGTACTTC. This translates into CASSSGTVNIQYF.

The chain carries TRBV7-9 and TRBJ2-1; possible D gene TRBD1, 5 bases. Trimming removed 2 bases at V and 5 bases at J, with 10 bases between. Germline V lookup: CDR1 SEHNR, CDR2 FQNEAQ (reference sequence). The CDR3 totals 14 residues. CDR3 loop: CASSLTQGNNEQFF. In DNA, the CDR3 is TGTGCCAGCAGCTTAACGCAGGGAAACAATGAGCAGTTCTTC.

The chain uses TRBV4-3 and TRBJ2-3; 9 positions match TRBD2. V gave up 0 bases and J gave up 2 bases; unmatched junction bases: 6. Germline loops: CDR1 LGHNA, CDR2 YSLEER. CDR3 length: 17 residues. CDR3 in amino acids: CASSQDALAGYTDTQYF. CDR3 in DNA: TGCGCCAGCAGCCAAGATGCCCTAGCGGGGTACACAGATACGCAGTATTTT.

The V call is TRBV10-3, the J call TRBJ2-1; 10 positions match TRBD2. The CDR3 is made up of 13 amino acids. Trimming at V came to 10 bases and at J to 7 bases, leaving 7 bases not matched to a gene. Germline V lookup: CDR1 ENHRY, CDR2 SYGVKD. CDR3 bases: TGTGCCACCAGCGGGGGGGCCCCGAATGAGCAGTTCTTC. Encoded protein: CATSGGAPNEQFF.

The rearrangement links TRBV21-1 to TRBJ1-2; the listed D gene, TRBD1, was not tested against the DNA. TRBV21-1 is termed a pseudogene. This CDR3 is 16 amino acids long. The CDR3 DNA is TGTGCCAGCAGCAAAGAAAATACAGTCCTTAACTATGGCTACACCTTC. Translation gives CASSKENTVLNYGYTF.

J is TRBJ2-7 and V is TRBV11-2; 7 positions match TRBD1. J lost 3 bases, V lost 4 bases, and 3 bases had no gene match. The CDR3 contains 13 residues. CDR1 is SGHAT, CDR2 FQNNGV, per germline. The CDR3 loop reads CASSSGTDYEQYF. The CDR3 nucleotides are TGTGCCAGCAGCTCCGGGACAGACTACGAGCAGTACTTC.

This chain connects TRBV18 to TRBJ1-5; TRBD1 is a possible D gene (5 bases). V lost 5 bases to trimming and J lost 4 bases, with 18 bases between them. The germline V gene encodes CDR1 KGHSH and CDR2 LQKENI. The CDR3 totals 16 residues. The CDR3 loop is CASSMSGRVTNQPQHF. CDR3 in DNA: TGTGCCAGCTCAATGTCGGGCAGGGTCACGAATCAGCCCCAGCATTTT. The full variable domain, with the rest looked up from reference TRBV18 and TRBJ1-5, is NAGVMQNPRHLVRRRGQEARLRCSPMKGHSHVYWYRQLPEEGLKFMVYLQKENIIDESGMPKERFSAEFPKEGPSILRIQQVVRGDSAAYFCASSMSGRVTNQPQHFGDGTRLSIL.

V and J are TRBV4-1 and TRBJ2-7, with TRBD2 matching 12 bases. CDR3 length: 14 residues. J lost 7 bases, V lost 4 bases, and 5 bases had no gene match. Germline CDR1 and CDR2: MGHRA and YSYEKL. The CDR3 loop is CASSRRLAGEEQYF. DNA for the CDR3: TGCGCCAGCAGCCGGCGACTAGCGGGGGAGGAGCAGTACTTC.

This chain connects TRBV29-1 to TRBJ2-1, with 8 bases identical to TRBD1. Germline V lookup: CDR1 SQVTM, CDR2 ANQGSEA. Trimming removed 6 bases from V and 6 bases from J; junction bases left unmatched: 4. The CDR3 has 12 amino acids. The CDR3 DNA follows: TGCAGCGTAGGACAGGGTGGCAATGAGCAGTTCTTC. Its translation: CSVGQGGNEQFF.

The chain carries TRBV3-1 (or the pseudogene TRBV3-2) and TRBJ2-3; 9 positions match TRBD2. Unmatched junction bases numbered 9, after V lost 1 base and J lost 4 bases. The germline V gene encodes CDR1 LGHDT and CDR2 YNNKEL (reference sequence). The CDR3 runs 17 residues. The chain's CDR3 is CASSQGDSGGPADTQYF. The DNA for the CDR3 is TGTGCCAGCAGCCAAGGTGATAGCGGGGGCCCGGCAGATACGCAGTATTTT.

This chain's CDR3 is CASTRDRGNTEAFF. The CDR3 coding sequence is TGTGCCAGCACCCGGGACAGGGGGAACACTGAAGCTTTCTTT. The V and J genes are TRBV7-9 and TRBJ1-1, with 10 nucleotides matching TRBD1. With 7 bases clipped from V and 1 base from J, the junction kept 3 bases outside the gene matches. Germline loops: CDR1 SEHNR, CDR2 FQNEAQ (reference sequence). The CDR3 extends over 14 amino acids. The whole variable domain, filled in from reference TRBV7-9 and TRBJ1-1, reads DTGVSQNPRHKITKRGQNVTFRCDPISEHNRLYWYRQTLGQGPEFLTYFQNEAQLEKSRLLSDRFSAERPKGSFSTLEIQRTEQGDSAMYLCASTRDRGNTEAFFGQGTRLTVV.

The CDR3: CASSHGQGEADGAGELFF. The CDR3 bases are TGTGCCAGCAGCCATGGACAGGGAGAAGCTGATGGTGCCGGGGAGCTGTTTTTT. The chain carries TRBV7-3 and TRBJ2-2; TRBD1 matches 8 bases. Per germline, CDR1 SGHTA and CDR2 FQGTGA. The CDR3 is 18 amino acids. V gave up 5 bases and J gave up 6 bases; unmatched junction bases: 17.